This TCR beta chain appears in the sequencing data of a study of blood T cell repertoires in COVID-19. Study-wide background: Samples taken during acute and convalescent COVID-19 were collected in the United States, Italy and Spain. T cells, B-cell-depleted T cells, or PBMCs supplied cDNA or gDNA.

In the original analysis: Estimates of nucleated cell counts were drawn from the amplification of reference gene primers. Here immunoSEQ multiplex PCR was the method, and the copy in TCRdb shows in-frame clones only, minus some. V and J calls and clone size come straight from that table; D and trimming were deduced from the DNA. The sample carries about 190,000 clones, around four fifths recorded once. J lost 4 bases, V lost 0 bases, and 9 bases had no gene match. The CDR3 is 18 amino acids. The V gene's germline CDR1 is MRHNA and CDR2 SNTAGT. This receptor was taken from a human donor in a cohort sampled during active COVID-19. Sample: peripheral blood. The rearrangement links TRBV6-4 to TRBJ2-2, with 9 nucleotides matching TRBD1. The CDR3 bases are TGTGCCAGCAGTGACTCGCCCGGGACAGGGTATAGCACCGGGGAGCTGTTTTTT. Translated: CASSDSPGTGYSTGELFF.